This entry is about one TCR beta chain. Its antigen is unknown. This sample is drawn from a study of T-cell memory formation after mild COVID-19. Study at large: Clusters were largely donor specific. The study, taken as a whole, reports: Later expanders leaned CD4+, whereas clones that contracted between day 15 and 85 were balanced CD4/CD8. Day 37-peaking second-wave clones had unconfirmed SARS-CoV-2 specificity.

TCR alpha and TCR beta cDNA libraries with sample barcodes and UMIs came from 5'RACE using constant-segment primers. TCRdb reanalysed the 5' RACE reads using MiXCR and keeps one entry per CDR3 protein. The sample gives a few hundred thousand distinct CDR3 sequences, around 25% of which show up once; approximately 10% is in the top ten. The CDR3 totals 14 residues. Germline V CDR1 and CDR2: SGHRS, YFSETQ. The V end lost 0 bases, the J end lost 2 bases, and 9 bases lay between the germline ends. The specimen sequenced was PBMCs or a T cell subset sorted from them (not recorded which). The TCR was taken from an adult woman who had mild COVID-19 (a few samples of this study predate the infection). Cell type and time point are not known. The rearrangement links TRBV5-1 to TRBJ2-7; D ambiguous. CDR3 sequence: CASSLDYEPYEQYF. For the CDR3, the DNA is TGCGCCAGCAGCTTGGATTATGAACCCTACGAGCAGTACTTC.